This T cell receptor (beta chain) derives from a study of cytomegalovirus exposure and HLA in healthy donors listed by TCRdb under 2017. As for the study more broadly: An earlier analysis of around 600 of the donors reported 250 to 300 Gb of sequence data and around 120 million unique TCR beta sequences from about 179 million T cells. Roughly 290 gigabases of sequencing data and roughly 80 million unique TCR sequences made up an early release that covered roughly 670 HLA-typed donors. The genetic ancestry cluster associated with self-reported Caucasian donors included 81% of the roughly 380 genotyped donors. The study aimed to test whether signatures of past pathogen exposure could be identified by cataloging public T cell receptors. The T cell repertoires of under 750 subjects were profiled by immunosequencing and related to cytomegalovirus serostatus. Along with the 666-subject first cohort, a separate validation cohort of some 130 different subjects was used. The study combined high-throughput TCR immunosequencing, statistical association of individual TCRs with disease status, and machine learning to predict cytomegalovirus infection status. In a later analysis, previously published TCR beta repertoires from several hundred donors were re-analyzed and high-resolution HLA genotyping was added so that TCR occurrence patterns could be studied. In the later analysis, no new phenotypic data were used to find candidate immune exposures; instead, reliance was placed on TCR beta sequences and their occurrence across donors. An earlier analysis of approximately 630 of the donors applied high-throughput TCR beta sequencing to assess whether each TCR beta V gene segment acted as functional or pseudogenic. Donor age, sex, ethnicity and CMV serostatus were compiled together with the repertoire data. A later genetic analysis used genome-wide SNP genotypes for about 65% of the roughly 670 donors, treating that subset as a discovery cohort. Every repertoire in the discovery cohort had been generated on one and the same sequencing platform. Class I and class II HLA loci were covered by the typing at four-digit resolution. Typing coverage varied by locus: roughly 620-640 donors for A, B, C, DRB1 and DQB1; about 520 for DQA1; more than 600 for DPA1; about 450 for DPB1. Four or five DR-DQ haplotypes were treated as single units for association and clustering because of strong linkage in the cohort. Across 398 genotyped donors of the cohort, an average of approximately 240,000 unique TCR beta nucleotide sequences per donor were sequenced, and 15% to 20% of those sequences were non-productive.

Summary of the overall study and its limitations: A later analysis associated 17,000 or so TCR beta sequences with specific HLA alleles at a false discovery rate of 0.05. According to a later analysis, parvovirus B19, influenza, CMV and Epstein-Barr virus appeared linked to several top co-occurrence clusters. In an earlier analysis of approximately 590 of the donors, most TCR beta V segments were observed in productive rearrangements about 87% or about 30% of the time, broadly matching IMGT annotations. The earlier analysis of 587 of the donors excluded fewer than 20 rarely observed V segments, including chromosome 9 orphons, because counts were too low. In both the original and validation cohorts, the classifier was reported to diagnose cytomegalovirus status with high specificity and sensitivity. A further reported finding was that TCR beta sequences accurately predicted the HLA-A and HLA-B alleles for most subjects in the first cohort. A cluster of highly shared sequence variants was judged likely to be a technical artifact of the sequencing pipeline. The only immune exposure information available for the cohort was CMV serostatus. According to a later analysis, most CMV-associated TCR beta chains appeared to be HLA-restricted, and the HLA associations seemed to be driven largely by CMV exposure. When HLA alleles, especially DR and DQ, strongly co-occurred, TCR associations were difficult to assign to individual alleles. The study gave a list of over 150 TCR beta chains associated with cytomegalovirus. According to a later genetic analysis, donors in an Asian-associated ancestry cluster had fewer N-insertions in productive TCRs than the approximately 670-donor mean. In a later analysis, TCR association rates were found to vary across HLA loci, with the most associated TCRs seen for DRB1 alleles and the fewest for HLA-C alleles. Most TCR sequences were seen in very few donors, while some public TCRs were found in many individuals. A few of the identified cytomegalovirus-associated TCR beta chains were confirmed in vitro to be specific for cytomegalovirus antigens. Some IMGT-functional V segments, including TRBV6-2 and TRBV6-3, could not be distinguished by the 87-base-pair reads and were therefore excluded. Linkage disequilibrium might explain the correlated functional status among segregating V segments, but an unknown experimental factor could not be ruled out. It was suggested by the authors that the approach could potentially be generalized to other disease states and immunological phenotypes. V-gene and J-gene trimming of TCR beta chains was associated with a missense DCLRE1C variant in a later genetic analysis, and the association was replicated in an independent cohort. Because some donors lacked HLA typing at each locus, the association tests relied only on the typed subset. Sequencing depth was assumed to be roughly uniform across donors in the presence/absence analyses, though that assumption may not hold. This cohort had only TCR beta chains sequenced, and the lack of alpha or paired-chain data limited which features could be detected. In a later analysis, HLA-associated TCR beta chains showed more clonal expansion and lower generation probabilities than non-associated chains that were equally common.

The germline V gene supplies CDR1 SGHTA and CDR2 FQGTGA. V is trimmed back by 4 bases and J by 3 bases, and the junction contains 4 bases that no gene match accounts for. The CDR3 goes from the cysteine to the phenylalanine over 16 residues. Only the CDR3 part of the read is kept: 48 bases, read in frame from the first base. The method was the immunoSEQ multiplex PCR assay. The multiplex PCR relied on a mix of 60 forward primers for TCR Vbeta segments and 13 reverse primers for TCR Jbeta segments. The CDR3 region of rearranged TCR beta genes was amplified from genomic DNA with a multiplex PCR assay. The Illumina HiSeq System was used to sequence the amplified TCR beta libraries as 87-base-pair reads. Under the source paper's analysis protocol: A later analysis counted approximately 76 million unique TCR beta chains across the 690 or so repertoires, and about 10 million of these chains were shared by at least two donors. Raw reads were error-corrected and collapsed into unique sequences by a nearest-neighbor algorithm in which closely related sequences were merged to remove PCR and sequencing errors. Alignment of CDR3 sequences to IMGT reference sequences was used to assign V, D and J gene segments. For a sequence to be retained, a match of at least six nucleotides was required to both a V gene segment and a J gene segment. A rearrangement counted as productive if the CDR3 had no stop codons and remained in frame with V and J, and every other rearrangement counted as non-productive. CDR3 was defined by IMGT convention, running from the second conserved V-encoded cysteine to the conserved J-encoded phenylalanine. The earlier analysis of some 600 of the donors excluded sequences that lacked an unambiguous match to a single V gene segment. In an earlier analysis of 587 of the donors, V segments were called functional above 56.7% productive rearrangements and were called segregating when the between-donor standard deviation exceeded 5%. To diagnose cytomegalovirus status from the catalog of TCR beta chain sequences, a statistical classification framework was built. In a later analysis, TCR nucleotide sequences were compared against IMGT/GENE-DB human TR gene sequences so that V and J genes could be assigned. Using the TCRdist pipeline, a later analysis assigned CDR3 sequences along with most-parsimonious VDJ recombination scenarios. In a later analysis, each TCR beta chain was defined by its CDR3 amino acid sequence together with its V-gene family, and reads lacking a unique V-gene family were excluded. A later analysis removed several hundred highly shared, low-generation-probability nucleotide sequences to deal with suspected cross-contamination and a sequencing artifact. For each public chain, a later analysis derived a clonal expansion index from normalized ranks of inferred template counts within each repertoire. In a later analysis, generation probabilities were computed with a VDJ recombination model fitted to out-of-frame rearrangements, and the resulting probabilities were checked against IGoR. A later analysis scored TCR-TCR, TCR-HLA and TCR-CMV co-occurrence with hypergeometric tests, applying a repertoire-size bias correction to TCR pairs. To estimate false discovery rates, a later analysis permuted the HLA or CMV assignments 20 times. In a later analysis, co-occurring TCRs were grouped using DBSCAN, and TCRdist sequence similarity was added for clustering within HLA-allele-positive subsets. Repertoires with fewer than 30,000 or more than 120,000 public chains were left out of co-occurrence clustering, as were about 5 repertoires with anomalous nucleotide sharing. The table comes from immuneACCESS by way of TCRdb, which keeps in-frame sequences with V and J called. Part of the clones is missing from these tables; in studies checked, under half for an unresolved V gene and the rest for unknown reasons. D and trimming come from the DNA, and the V and J calls and clone size come from that table. The sample's table lists a count of around 130,000 clones. The leading ten clones occupy roughly 1.4% of the sample.

The cohort was made up of approximately 670 healthy bone marrow donors. Cohort members were all nominally healthy when sampled, although unrecorded immune exposures were likely present. The donor was CMV seronegative and belonged to the group of 320 or so seronegative cohort members. A peripheral blood sample was collected from each donor, and TCR beta sequencing was performed on peripheral blood mononuclear cells. The Qiagen DNeasy Blood Extraction Kit was used to extract genomic DNA from the blood cell samples. A remark on this clone: The antigen it recognizes is unknown.

The sequence was collected from a woman in her thirties or forties in good health and CMV-seronegative. Sample: PBMCs. The chain was built from TRBV7-3 and TRBJ2-1; 12 bases in the junction line up with TRBD2. At the DNA level, the sequence is TGTGCCAGCAGCTCTAGCGGGGGGGCCGGCTACAATGAGCAGTTCTTC. Translated, it gives CASSSSGGAGYNEQFF.